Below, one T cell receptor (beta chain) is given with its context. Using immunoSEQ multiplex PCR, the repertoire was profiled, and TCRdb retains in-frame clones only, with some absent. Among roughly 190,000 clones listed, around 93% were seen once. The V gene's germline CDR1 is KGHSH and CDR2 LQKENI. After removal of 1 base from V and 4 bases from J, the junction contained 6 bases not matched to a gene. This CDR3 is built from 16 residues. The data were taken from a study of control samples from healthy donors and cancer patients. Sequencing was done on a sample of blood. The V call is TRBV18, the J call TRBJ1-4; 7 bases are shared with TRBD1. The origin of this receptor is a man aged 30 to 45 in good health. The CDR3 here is CASSPREGQINEKLFF. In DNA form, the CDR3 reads TGTGCCAGCTCACCACGAGAGGGACAGATTAATGAAAAACTGTTTTTT.